The 12 T cell receptor beta chains below all came from one sample that was sequenced in a study of blood T cell repertoires in COVID-19. TCRdb's table, derived via immunoSEQ multiplex PCR, lists solely in-frame clones and lacks some. Of more than 350,000 clones in the sample, about 83% were seen once. The sequenced sample was PBMCs or T cells enriched from blood (not recorded which). Every receptor here comes from a woman aged 45 to 65 who had recovered from COVID-19.

The chain recombines TRBV21-1 with TRBJ1-1. TRBV21-1 is reported as a pseudogene. The CDR3 has 13 residues. The CDR3 region is CASSNWVRTEAFF. The CDR3 DNA reads TGTGCCAGCAGCAATTGGGTGAGGACTGAAGCTTTCTTT.

This clone has just a few counts. The chain links TRBV7-2 to TRBJ2-3; 9 positions match TRBD2. V dropped 4 bases and J dropped 2; count of bases not matched to a gene: 4. The CDR3 totals 15 residues. The germline CDR1 and CDR2 sequences are SGHTA and FQGNSA. The CDR3 DNA reads TGTGCCAGCAGCTATGCGGGGGGGAACACAGATACGCAGTATTTT. Its translation is CASSYAGGNTDTQYF.

This chain links TRBV7-3 with TRBJ2-7, with D tentatively TRBD1 (6 bases). Per the germline V gene, CDR1 is SGHTA and CDR2 is FQGTGA. This CDR3 region has 13 residues. Trimming removed 4 bases from V and 8 bases from J, with 15 bases in between. This CDR3 reads CASSSYPGEKQYF. The CDR3 DNA sequence: TGTGCCAGCAGCTCCTATCCAGGGGAGAAGCAGTACTTC.

This chain uses TRBV7-9 with TRBJ1-2, with 9 nucleotides matching TRBD1. This CDR3 has 15 residues. V shed 2 bases, J shed 3 bases, and the junction held 4 bases outside the gene matches. The germline V gene has CDR1 SEHNR and CDR2 FQNEAQ (reference sequence). The CDR3 is CASSLIQGAHYGYTF. The CDR3, as DNA: TGTGCCAGCAGCTTAATACAGGGGGCCCACTATGGCTACACCTTC. Full variable domain (rest looked up from reference TRBV7-9 and TRBJ1-2): DTGVSQNPRHKITKRGQNVTFRCDPISEHNRLYWYRQTLGQGPEFLTYFQNEAQLEKSRLLSDRFSAERPKGSFSTLEIQRTEQGDSAMYLCASSLIQGAHYGYTFGSGTRLTVV.

The genes are TRBV29-1 and TRBJ1-1, with TRBD1 as a possible D gene (5 bases). The CDR3 covers 13 residues. CDR1 is SQVTM, CDR2 ANQGSEA, per germline. Trimming removed 7 bases from V and 4 bases from J, with 16 bases in between. DNA of the CDR3: TGCAGCGCTGGACATGGCTTAGCCACTGAAGCTTTCTTT. This gives the protein CSAGHGLATEAFF.

This rearrangement joins TRBV6-5 to TRBJ1-1; the match to TRBD1 covers 9 bases. Trimming took 5 bases from V and 7 from J; bases not matched to a gene: 5. In germline, CDR1 is MNHEY, CDR2 SVGAGI. CDR3 length: 13 amino acids. The CDR3 spells CASSRDRVVEAFF. The CDR3 bases are TGTGCCAGCAGTCGGGACAGGGTCGTTGAAGCTTTCTTT.

This rearrangement joins TRBV7-3 to TRBJ1-2; 10 bases fit TRBD1. There are 14 residues in the CDR3. V was pared by 2 bases and J by 6 bases, with 3 bases of the junction left unmatched. Germline loops: CDR1 SGHTA, CDR2 FQGTGA. CDR3 amino acids: CASSLGGTGDGYTF. The CDR3 nucleotides read TGTGCCAGCAGCTTAGGTGGGACAGGGGATGGCTACACCTTC.

This clone has a handful of counts. The CDR3 DNA reads as TGTGCCAGCAGCCCGGGGAGTCGGAAGTTGTACTTC. Amino acid sequence: CASSPGSRKLYF. This sequence joins TRBV14 and TRBJ2-5; TRBD2 is a possible D gene (5 bases). This CDR3 is 12 amino acids long. Looked up from germline, CDR1 is SGHDN and CDR2 is FVKESK. Trimming cost V 4 bases and J 13 bases, with 16 bases left between them.

The chain has TRBV19 and TRBJ1-2, with D unclear. The CDR3 is made up of 16 amino acids. Germline CDR1 is LNHDA and CDR2 is SQIVND (reference sequence). The germline V and J ends were trimmed by 5 bases and 4 bases, with 20 bases remaining between them. The DNA of the CDR3 is TGTGCCAGTAGTTCCGCTTTGGGGTTGGAGGGCTATGGCTACACCTTC. Protein product: CASSSALGLEGYGYTF.

The genes are TRBV4-2 and TRBJ1-4, with 9 bases aligning to TRBD1. This CDR3 contains 17 residues. V was clipped by 1 base and J by 2 bases; unmatched bases: 5. The germline V gene has CDR1 LGHNA and CDR2 YNFKEQ. The CDR3 protein is CASSQVGQGYTNEKLFF. Written as DNA, the CDR3 is TGTGCCAGCAGCCAAGTGGGACAGGGATACACTAATGAAAAACTGTTTTTT.

The chain uses TRBV7-8 and TRBJ1-2; D is unclear. V was shortened by 2 bases and J by 7 bases, with 14 bases between the two germline ends. Germline V gene data show CDR1 as SGHVS and CDR2 as FQNEAQ. The CDR3 spans 14 residues. This CDR3 reads CASSLSGSAFGYTF. Here the CDR3 DNA reads TGTGCCAGCAGCTTAAGCGGGAGCGCTTTTGGCTACACCTTC.

The gene calls are TRBV28 and TRBJ2-7, with TRBD2 matching 13 bases. This CDR3 contains 16 residues. CDR1 MDHEN and CDR2 SYDVKM come from the germline V gene. Trimming took 8 bases from V and 5 from J; bases not matched to a gene: 12. This CDR3 is CASEGLAGSLPNEQYF. CDR3 nucleotide sequence: TGTGCCAGCGAGGGACTAGCGGGGTCCCTTCCCAACGAGCAGTACTTC. Full variable domain (remainder filled in from reference TRBV28 and TRBJ2-7): DVKVTQSSRYLVKRTGEKVFLECVQDMDHENMFWYRQDPGLGLRLIYFSYDVKMKEKGDIPEGYSVSREKKERFSLILESASTNQTSMYLCASEGLAGSLPNEQYFGPGTRLTVT.